Each of the 7 T cell receptor beta chains below was sequenced from the same sample in a study of shared clonotypes between healthy human individuals. Profiled with immunoSEQ multiplex PCR; TCRdb holds only in-frame clones, not every one. Of hundreds of thousands of clones listed, 92% were seen once; the top ten hold roughly 24%. Naivety among CD8 cells was defined by CD45RO negativity and positive CCR7 selection, thereby excluding terminally differentiated effector memory CD45RA+ cells. The sequencing input was naive CD8+ T cells sorted from blood. The source of these receptors is a man younger than 45 in good health.

J is TRBJ1-4 and V is TRBV27, with 7 bases fitting TRBD1. In germline, CDR1 is MNHEY, CDR2 SMNVEV (reference sequence). V shed 5 bases, J shed 3 bases, and the junction held 15 bases outside the gene matches. The CDR3 is 18 amino acids. The DNA for the CDR3 is TGTGCCAGCAGTCCCCGTTGGGACTTGAGGGGGCCTAATGAAAAACTGTTTTTT. Translating gives CASSPRWDLRGPNEKLFF. Full variable domain (remainder filled in from reference TRBV27 and TRBJ1-4): EAQVTQNPRYLITVTGKKLTVTCSQNMNHEYMSWYRQDPGLGLRQIYYSMNVEVTDKGDVPEGYKVSRKEKRNFPLILESPSPNQTSLYFCASSPRWDLRGPNEKLFFGSGTQLSVL.

The chain is built from TRBV27 and TRBJ2-2, with D hard to call. Trimming removed 0 bases at V and 6 bases at J, with 8 bases between. The CDR3 is 14 residues long. Looked up from germline, CDR1 is MNHEY and CDR2 is SMNVEV (reference sequence). The CDR3 loop reads CASSLSGTAGELFF. CDR3 DNA: TGTGCCAGCAGTTTATCCGGTACCGCCGGGGAGCTGTTTTTT.

This clone was seen only once. This CDR3 reads CASEGTDADTQYF. CDR3 DNA: TGTGCCAGCGAGGGGACCGACGCAGATACGCAGTATTTT. The chain employs TRBV2 and TRBJ2-3; D possibly matches TRBD1 or TRBD2 (5 bases each). Germline V gives CDR1 SNHLY, CDR2 FYNNEI. The CDR3 sequence is 13 residues long. The V end lost 8 bases, the J end lost 4 bases, and 13 bases lay between the germline ends.

Turning to this clone: The same CDR3 also results from other DNA sequences found in this sample. The chain uses TRBV7-2 and TRBJ2-7; TRBD1 agrees at 9 bases. Trimming at V came to 3 bases and at J to 4 bases, leaving 4 bases not matched to a gene. CDR3 length: 14 amino acids. The V gene's germline CDR1 is SGHTA and CDR2 FQGNSA. CDR3 sequence reads: CASSFDRGAYEQYF. DNA for the CDR3: TGTGCCAGCAGCTTCGACAGGGGGGCATACGAGCAGTACTTC.

The rearrangement links TRBV5-1 to TRBJ2-7; perhaps D is TRBD1 or TRBD2 (5 bases each). CDR1 is SGHRS and CDR2 is YFSETQ in the germline V gene. Trimming took off 0 bases at V and 5 bases at J, with 18 bases between the two ends. The CDR3 contains 16 residues. CDR3 sequence: CASSLALSGYGDEQYF. DNA for the CDR3: TGCGCCAGCAGCTTGGCCTTATCAGGGTACGGGGACGAGCAGTACTTC.

CDR3 protein: CATSPSGTAYEQYF. In DNA, the CDR3 is TGTGCCACCAGCCCGTCCGGGACAGCCTACGAGCAGTACTTC. This sequence joins TRBV15 and TRBJ2-7, with 7 bases fitting TRBD1. This CDR3 is built from 14 residues. The ends lost 5 bases at V and 2 bases at J; junction bases unmatched: 6. Germline V gives CDR1 LNHNV, CDR2 YYDKDF (reference sequence).

V gene TRBV7-9 combines with J gene TRBJ2-3; D is unclear. The CDR3 runs 15 residues. The ends were cut back, 1 base at V and 2 bases at J, with 10 bases in the middle. Per the germline V gene, CDR1 is SEHNR and CDR2 is FQNEAQ (reference sequence). In DNA form, the CDR3 reads TGTGCCAGCAGCTTAGATGCGTCGGCCACAGATACGCAGTATTTT. Its protein product is CASSLDASATDTQYF.